The 8 T cell receptor beta chains below all came from one sample that was sequenced in a study of T cells after yellow fever vaccination. Using its own MiXCR run on the 5' RACE reads, TCRdb lists one record per CDR3 protein. This sample has 340,000 or so distinct CDR3 sequences, with under 15% found just once. The sample in question was CD4+ T cells sorted from PBMCs, obtained 15 days after the yellow fever booster vaccination. All receptors come from a man between 18 and 29 years old who received the YFV17D yellow fever vaccine.

This clonotype was counted at least ten times. V usage is TRBV4-2 and J usage is TRBJ2-3; TRBD1 matches at 10 bases. This CDR3 has 17 amino acids. Germline values: CDR1 LGHNA, CDR2 YNFKEQ. V shed 4 bases and J 1 base; nucleotides not matched to a gene: 8. CDR3 sequence (DNA): TGTGCCAGCAGCCCGGGGGACAGGGGTAAACGCACAGATACGCAGTATTTT. Translating gives CASSPGDRGKRTDTQYF.

This clonotype occurred a few times. The chain joins TRBV12-3 or TRBV12-4 to TRBJ1-2; D may be TRBD1 (5 bases). With 6 bases removed from V and 2 bases from J, the gap between germline ends came to 13 bases. The CDR3 sequence is 14 residues long. In DNA, the CDR3 is TGTGCCAGCAGCAAGACAGCGTTGAACTATGGCTACACCTTC. Protein sequence: CASSKTALNYGYTF.

This clonotype was observed many times. V gene TRBV4-3 combines with J gene TRBJ2-4, with 10 positions matching TRBD1. The J segment lost 0 bases and the V segment lost 3 bases, leaving 14 bases of the junction unmatched. Germline CDR1 LGHNA, CDR2 YSLEER. The CDR3 has 20 amino acids. DNA of the CDR3: TGCGCCAGCAGCCAGGAGACAGGGGGCGGAGTGGCTCTAGCCAAAAACATTCAGTACTTC. The encoded protein is CASSQETGGGVALAKNIQYF.

The chain combines TRBV19 with TRBJ2-2, with 8 bases identical to TRBD2. This CDR3 has 18 residues. Germline CDR1 LNHDA, CDR2 SQIVND (reference sequence). Losses at the gene ends were 2 bases for V and 6 bases for J; bases not matched to a gene: 14. In nucleotides, the CDR3 is TGTGCCAGTAGTATATTTATTTGGGGTAGCGGGGCCTCCGGGGAGCTGTTTTTT. Translated, it gives CASSIFIWGSGASGELFF.

V is TRBV5-1 and J is TRBJ1-6; unclear D gene. The CDR3 loop spans 14 amino acids. In germline, CDR1 is SGHRS, CDR2 YFSETQ. V dropped 1 base and J dropped 3 bases, with 5 bases sitting between them. The CDR3 sequence: CASSLNSYNSPLHF. The CDR3 DNA reads TGCGCCAGCAGCTTGAACAGCTATAATTCACCCCTCCACTTT.

In regard to this clonotype: The germline gene is not matched at one end of the junction; a read error may be the cause. This rearrangement joins TRBV12-3 or TRBV12-4 to TRBJ2-5; D may be TRBD1 (6 bases). This CDR3 contains 12 residues. CDR3 in amino acids: CASSRGQGTQYF. CDR3 bases: TGTGCCAGCAGCAGGGGCCAAGGGACCCAGTACTTC.

The chain joins TRBV7-9 to TRBJ2-7, with D possibly TRBD1 on 7 matching bases. Trimming removed 3 bases at V and 6 bases at J, with 12 bases between. The CDR3 contains 13 residues. Germline values: CDR1 SEHNR, CDR2 FQNEAQ (reference sequence). The CDR3 spells CASSLEGAGEQYV. The CDR3 region has the DNA TGTGCCAGCAGCTTGGAGGGGGCTGGCGAGCAGTACGTC.

The chain is built from TRBV6-1 and TRBJ1-5, with a tentative D call TRBD1 (5 bases). V lost 6 bases and J lost 0, with 15 bases in between. Germline CDR1 reads MNHNS; CDR2 reads SASEGT. This CDR3 is 16 amino acids long. CDR3 in amino acids: CASSPPGGYSNQPQHF. DNA for the CDR3: TGTGCCAGCAGCCCCCCCGGGGGGTATAGCAATCAGCCCCAGCATTTT.